The 5 T cell receptor beta chains below come from one sample, sequenced in a study of identical twins. One entry per CDR3 protein results from TCRdb running MiXCR on the 5' RACE reads. The repertoire consists of hundreds of thousands of distinct CDR3 sequences, with roughly 6.2% occurring once and the leading ten covering approximately 1.6%. Material for sequencing was naive T cells sorted from blood. The origin of the receptors is a man aged 18 to 29 in good health.

At least ten counts were recorded for this clonotype. The chain employs TRBV6-1 and TRBJ2-7, with a possible D match to TRBD1 (5 bases). Germline CDR1 reads MNHNS; CDR2 reads SASEGT. This CDR3 is built from 14 residues. V lost 5 bases and J lost 2, with 13 bases in between. The CDR3 reads CASSSTALTYEQYF. Written as DNA, the CDR3 is TGTGCCAGCAGTTCGACAGCGCTTACCTACGAGCAGTACTTC.

This clonotype was found many times. CDR3 residues: CSAGLEGGDEQFF. The CDR3 DNA follows: TGCAGTGCCGGACTTGAGGGGGGCGATGAGCAGTTCTTC. The V and J genes are TRBV20-1 and TRBJ2-1; TRBD1 or TRBD2 may be the D gene (6 bases each). Germline CDR1 reads DFQATT; CDR2 reads SNEGSKA (reference sequence). Trimming pared 6 bases from V and 8 bases from J, leaving 17 bases between. CDR3 length: 13 residues.

The chain employs TRBV7-9 and TRBJ1-6; 7 bases agree with TRBD1. This CDR3 spans 15 amino acids. CDR1 is SEHNR and CDR2 is FQNEAQ in the germline V gene (reference sequence). Losses at the gene ends were 4 bases for V and 8 bases for J; bases not matched to a gene: 8. CDR3 region: CASSSEQGLHSPLHF. CDR3 DNA: TGTGCCAGCAGCTCCGAACAGGGGCTCCATTCACCCCTCCACTTT.

On this clonotype itself: The conserved phenylalanine or tryptophan is not found at the CDR3 terminus, so this likely reflects a read error. The chain is built from TRBV12-3 or TRBV12-4 and TRBJ1-2; D unclear. This CDR3 region has 14 residues. Trimming took 7 bases from V and 4 from J, leaving 16 bases between them. The CDR3 protein is CASTPLSRLYGYTC. CDR3 in DNA: TGTGCCAGCACCCCCTTATCCCGTCTCTATGGCTACACCTGC.

This clonotype was recorded at least ten times. The chain recombines TRBV12-3 or TRBV12-4 with TRBJ1-1; D is uncertain. The CDR3 contains 14 residues. The V end was cut by 4 bases, the J end by 1 base, with 10 bases between. CDR3 DNA sequence: TGTGCCAGCAGTTCCAGGCGGGGGAACACTGAAGCTTTCTTT. This translates into CASSSRRGNTEAFF.